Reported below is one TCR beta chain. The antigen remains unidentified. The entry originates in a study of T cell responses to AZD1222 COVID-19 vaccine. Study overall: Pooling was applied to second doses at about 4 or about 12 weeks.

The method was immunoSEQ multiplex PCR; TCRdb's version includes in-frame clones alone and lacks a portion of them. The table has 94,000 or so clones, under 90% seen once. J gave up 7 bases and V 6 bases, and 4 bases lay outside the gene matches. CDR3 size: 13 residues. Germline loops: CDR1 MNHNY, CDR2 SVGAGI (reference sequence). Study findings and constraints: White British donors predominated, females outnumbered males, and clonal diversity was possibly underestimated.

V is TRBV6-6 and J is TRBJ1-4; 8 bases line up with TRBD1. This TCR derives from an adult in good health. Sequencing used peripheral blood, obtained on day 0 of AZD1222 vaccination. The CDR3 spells CASRPGTGEKLFF. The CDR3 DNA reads TGTGCCAGCAGACCTGGGACAGGTGAAAAACTGTTTTTT.